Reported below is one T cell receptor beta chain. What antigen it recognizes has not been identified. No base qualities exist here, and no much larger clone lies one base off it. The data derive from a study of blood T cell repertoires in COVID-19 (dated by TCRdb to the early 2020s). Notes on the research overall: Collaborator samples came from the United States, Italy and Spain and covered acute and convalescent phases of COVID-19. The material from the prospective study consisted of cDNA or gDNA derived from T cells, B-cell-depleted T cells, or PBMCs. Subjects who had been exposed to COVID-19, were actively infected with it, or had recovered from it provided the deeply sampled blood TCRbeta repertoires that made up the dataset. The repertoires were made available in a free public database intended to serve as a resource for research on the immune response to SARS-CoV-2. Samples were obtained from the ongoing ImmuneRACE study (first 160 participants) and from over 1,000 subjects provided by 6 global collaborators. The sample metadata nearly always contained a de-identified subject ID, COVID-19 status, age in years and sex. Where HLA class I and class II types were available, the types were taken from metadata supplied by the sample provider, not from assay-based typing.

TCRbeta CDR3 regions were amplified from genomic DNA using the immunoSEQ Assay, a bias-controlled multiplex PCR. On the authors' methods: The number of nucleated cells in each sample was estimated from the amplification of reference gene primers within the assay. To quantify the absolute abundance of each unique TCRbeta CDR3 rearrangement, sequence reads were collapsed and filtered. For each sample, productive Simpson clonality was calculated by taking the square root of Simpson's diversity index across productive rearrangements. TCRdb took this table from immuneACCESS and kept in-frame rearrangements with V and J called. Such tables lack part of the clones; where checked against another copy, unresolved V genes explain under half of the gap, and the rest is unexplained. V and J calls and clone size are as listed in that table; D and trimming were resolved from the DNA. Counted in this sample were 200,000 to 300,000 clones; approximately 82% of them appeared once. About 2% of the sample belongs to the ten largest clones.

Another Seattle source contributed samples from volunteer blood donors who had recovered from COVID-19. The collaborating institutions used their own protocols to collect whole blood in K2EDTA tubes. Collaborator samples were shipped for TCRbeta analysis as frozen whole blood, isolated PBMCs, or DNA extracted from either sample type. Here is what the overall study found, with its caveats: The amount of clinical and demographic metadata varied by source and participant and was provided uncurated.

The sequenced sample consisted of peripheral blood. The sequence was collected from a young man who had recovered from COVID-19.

The DNA sequence is given as TGTGCCAGCTCAGGGGCGGAGACTGGGGCCAACGTCCTGACTTTC. Its product reads: CASSGAETGANVLTF. The rearranged segments are TRBV18 and TRBJ2-6; 5 matching bases give a weak D call of TRBD1. From cysteine to phenylalanine, the CDR3 is 15 amino acids long. Only the CDR3 DNA stays, 45 bases, in frame from base 1. Looking up the germline V gene yields CDR1 KGHSH and CDR2 LQKENI. Cut back by 5 bases and 2 bases, the V and J ends lie 10 bases apart. The CDR3 plus the reference TRBV18 and TRBJ2-6 genes for the other parts give the full variable domain: NAGVMQNPRHLVRRRGQEARLRCSPMKGHSHVYWYRQLPEEGLKFMVYLQKENIIDESGMPKERFSAEFPKEGPSILRIQQVVRGDSAAYFCASSGAETGANVLTFGAGSRLTVL.